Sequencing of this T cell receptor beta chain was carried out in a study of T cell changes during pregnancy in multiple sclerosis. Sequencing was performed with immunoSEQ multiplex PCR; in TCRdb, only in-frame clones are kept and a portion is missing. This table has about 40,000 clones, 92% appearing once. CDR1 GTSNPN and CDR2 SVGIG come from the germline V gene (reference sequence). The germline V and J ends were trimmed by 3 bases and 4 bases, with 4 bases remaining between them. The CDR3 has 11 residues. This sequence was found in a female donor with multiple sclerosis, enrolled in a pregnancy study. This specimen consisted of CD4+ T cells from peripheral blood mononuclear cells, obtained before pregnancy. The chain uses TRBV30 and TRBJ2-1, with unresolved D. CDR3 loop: CAWRSYNEQFF. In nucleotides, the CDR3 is TGTGCCTGGAGATCGTACAATGAGCAGTTCTTC. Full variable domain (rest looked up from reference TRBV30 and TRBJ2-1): SQTIHQWPATLVQPVGSPLSLECTVEGTSNPNLYWYRQAAGRGLQLLFYSVGIGQISSEVPQNLSASRPQDRQFILSSKKLLLSDSGFYLCAWRSYNEQFFGPGTRLTVL.